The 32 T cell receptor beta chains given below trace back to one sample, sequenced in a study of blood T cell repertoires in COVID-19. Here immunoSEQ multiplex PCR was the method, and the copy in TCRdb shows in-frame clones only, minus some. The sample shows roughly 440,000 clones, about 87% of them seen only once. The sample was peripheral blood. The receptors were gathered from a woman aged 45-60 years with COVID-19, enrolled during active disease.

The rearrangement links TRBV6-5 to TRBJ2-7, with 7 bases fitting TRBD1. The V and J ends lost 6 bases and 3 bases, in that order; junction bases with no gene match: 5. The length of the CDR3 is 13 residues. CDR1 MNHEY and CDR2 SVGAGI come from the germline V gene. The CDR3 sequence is CASRPQGIYEQYF. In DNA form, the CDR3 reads TGTGCCAGCAGACCACAGGGGATCTACGAGCAGTACTTC.

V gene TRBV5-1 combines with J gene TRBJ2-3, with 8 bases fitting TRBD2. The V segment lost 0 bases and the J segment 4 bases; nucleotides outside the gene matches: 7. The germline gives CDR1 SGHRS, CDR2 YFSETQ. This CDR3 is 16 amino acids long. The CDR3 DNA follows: TGCGCCAGCAGCTTGGAGGGTAGCGGGGTTCCAGATACGCAGTATTTT. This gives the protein CASSLEGSGVPDTQYF.

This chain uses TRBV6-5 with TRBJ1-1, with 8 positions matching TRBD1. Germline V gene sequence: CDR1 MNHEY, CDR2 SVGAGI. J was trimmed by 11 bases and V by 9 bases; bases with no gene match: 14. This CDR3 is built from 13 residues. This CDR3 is CASNQDRARSAFF. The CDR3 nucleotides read TGTGCCAGTAACCAGGACAGGGCCAGGTCGGCTTTCTTT.

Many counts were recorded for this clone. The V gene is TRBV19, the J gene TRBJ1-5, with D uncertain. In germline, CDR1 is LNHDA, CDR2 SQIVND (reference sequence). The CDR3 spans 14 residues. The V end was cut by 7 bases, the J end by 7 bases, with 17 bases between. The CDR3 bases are TGTGCCAGTAACACTCCGACGGGGTACCAGCCCCAGCATTTT. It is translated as CASNTPTGYQPQHF.

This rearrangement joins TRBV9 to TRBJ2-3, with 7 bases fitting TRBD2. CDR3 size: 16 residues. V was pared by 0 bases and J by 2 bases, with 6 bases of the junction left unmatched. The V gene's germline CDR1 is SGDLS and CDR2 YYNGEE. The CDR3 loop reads CASSVDGAGITDTQYF. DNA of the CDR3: TGTGCCAGCAGCGTAGATGGAGCGGGGATCACAGATACGCAGTATTTT.

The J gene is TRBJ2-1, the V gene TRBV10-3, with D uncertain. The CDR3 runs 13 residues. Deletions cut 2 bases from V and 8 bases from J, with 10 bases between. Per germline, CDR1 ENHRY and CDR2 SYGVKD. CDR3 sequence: CAISEDRVDEQFF. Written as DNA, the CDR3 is TGTGCCATCAGTGAGGACCGGGTTGATGAGCAGTTCTTC.

Here the CDR3 DNA reads TGTGCCAGTAGTGCTTTAAGGGGGGGTGAGCAGTTCTTC. Protein product: CASSALRGGEQFF. The chain recombines TRBV19 with TRBJ2-1; a weak D match, TRBD2 (7 bases). Germline CDR1 and CDR2: LNHDA and SQIVND (reference sequence). The CDR3 extends over 13 amino acids. V was clipped by 5 bases and J by 9 bases, with 14 bases between them.

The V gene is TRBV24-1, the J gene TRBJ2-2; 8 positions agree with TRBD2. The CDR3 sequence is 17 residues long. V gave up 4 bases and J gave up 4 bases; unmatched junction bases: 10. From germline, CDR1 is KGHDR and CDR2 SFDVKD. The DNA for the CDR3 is TGTGCCACCAGTGAGCCTAGCGGGCCAGCGGGCACCGGGGAGCTGTTTTTT. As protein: CATSEPSGPAGTGELFF.

CDR3 nucleotides: TGTGCCAGCAGAGGAGGGTATACTAACTATGGCTACACCTTC. This sequence encodes CASRGGYTNYGYTF. This rearrangement joins TRBV6-5 to TRBJ1-2; D is ambiguous. CDR3 length: 14 amino acids. V was trimmed by 6 bases and J by 0 bases, leaving 11 bases between them. Germline V gene sequence: CDR1 MNHEY, CDR2 SVGAGI.

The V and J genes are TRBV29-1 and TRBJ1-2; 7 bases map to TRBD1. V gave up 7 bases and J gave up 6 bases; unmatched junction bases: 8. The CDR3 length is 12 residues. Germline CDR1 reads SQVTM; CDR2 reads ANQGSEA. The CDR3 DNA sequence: TGCAGCGCTGTCGGGACAGTTAATGGCTACACCTTC. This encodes CSAVGTVNGYTF.

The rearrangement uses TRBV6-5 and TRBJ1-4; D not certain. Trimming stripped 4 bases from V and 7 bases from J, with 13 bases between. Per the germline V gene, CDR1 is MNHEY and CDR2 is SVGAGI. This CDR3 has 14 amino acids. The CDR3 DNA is TGTGCCAGCAGTTCTAGTGCTACCTCTGAAAAACTGTTTTTT. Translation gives CASSSSATSEKLFF.

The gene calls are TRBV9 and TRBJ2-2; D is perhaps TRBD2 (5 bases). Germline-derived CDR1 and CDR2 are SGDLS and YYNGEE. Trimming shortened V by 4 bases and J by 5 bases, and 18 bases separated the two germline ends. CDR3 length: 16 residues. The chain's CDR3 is CASSIRTANPTGELFF. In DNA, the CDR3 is TGTGCCAGCAGCATCCGGACTGCGAACCCAACCGGGGAGCTGTTTTTT.

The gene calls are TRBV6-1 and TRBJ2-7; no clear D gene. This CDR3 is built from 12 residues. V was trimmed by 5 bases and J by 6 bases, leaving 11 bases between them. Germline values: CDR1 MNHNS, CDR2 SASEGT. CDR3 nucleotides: TGTGCCAGCAGTTTAGCCCTGAGCGAGCAGTACTTC. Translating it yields CASSLALSEQYF.

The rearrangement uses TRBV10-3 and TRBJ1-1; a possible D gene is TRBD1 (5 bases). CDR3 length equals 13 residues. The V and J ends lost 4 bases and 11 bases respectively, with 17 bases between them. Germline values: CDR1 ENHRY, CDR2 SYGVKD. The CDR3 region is CAISAPTGDGAFF. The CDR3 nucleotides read TGTGCCATCAGTGCCCCAACAGGAGATGGGGCTTTCTTT.

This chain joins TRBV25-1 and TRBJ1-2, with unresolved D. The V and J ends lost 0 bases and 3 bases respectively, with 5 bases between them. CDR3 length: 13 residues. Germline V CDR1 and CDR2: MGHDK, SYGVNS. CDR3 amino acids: CASSEYMYYGYTF. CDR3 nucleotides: TGTGCCAGCAGTGAATATATGTACTATGGCTACACCTTC.

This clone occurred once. This CDR3 is CASSEITPGNGYTF. In nucleotides, the CDR3 is TGCGCCAGCAGCGAGATTACCCCAGGGAATGGCTACACCTTC. The chain has TRBV4-1 and TRBJ1-2; D possibly corresponds to TRBD1 (5 bases). The CDR3 contains 14 residues. From germline, CDR1 is MGHRA and CDR2 YSYEKL. With 5 bases removed from V and 6 bases from J, the gap between germline ends came to 16 bases.

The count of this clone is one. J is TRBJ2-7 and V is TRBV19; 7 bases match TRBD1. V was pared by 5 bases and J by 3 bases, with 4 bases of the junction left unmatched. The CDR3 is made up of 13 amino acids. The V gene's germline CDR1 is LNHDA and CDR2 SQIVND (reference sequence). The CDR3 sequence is CASSRDRGYEQYF. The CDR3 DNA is TGTGCCAGTAGTCGGGACAGAGGCTACGAGCAGTACTTC.

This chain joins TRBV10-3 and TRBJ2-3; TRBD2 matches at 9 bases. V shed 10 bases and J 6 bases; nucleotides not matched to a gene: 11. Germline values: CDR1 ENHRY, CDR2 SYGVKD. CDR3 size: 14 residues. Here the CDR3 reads CATASGALSDTQYF. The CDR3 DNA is TGTGCCACCGCTAGCGGGGCCCTGTCGGATACGCAGTATTTT.

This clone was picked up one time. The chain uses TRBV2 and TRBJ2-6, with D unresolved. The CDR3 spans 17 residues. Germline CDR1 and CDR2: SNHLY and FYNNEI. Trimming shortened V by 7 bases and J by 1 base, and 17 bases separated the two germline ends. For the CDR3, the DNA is TGTGCCAGCATTCCTGCAGGCCCTCAATCTGGGGCCAACGTCCTGACTTTC. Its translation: CASIPAGPQSGANVLTF.

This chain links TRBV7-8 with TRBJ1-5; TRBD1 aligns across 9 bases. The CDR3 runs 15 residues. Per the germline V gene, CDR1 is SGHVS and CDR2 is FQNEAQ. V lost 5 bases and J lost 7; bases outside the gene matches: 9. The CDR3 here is CASSQGTGSSQPQHF. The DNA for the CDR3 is TGTGCCAGCAGCCAAGGGACAGGGTCTAGCCAGCCCCAGCATTTT.

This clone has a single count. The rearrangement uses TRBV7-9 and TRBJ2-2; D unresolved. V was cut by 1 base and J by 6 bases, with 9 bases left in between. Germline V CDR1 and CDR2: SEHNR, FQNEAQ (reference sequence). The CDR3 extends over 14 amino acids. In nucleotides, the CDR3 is TGTGCCAGCAGCTTAGGCGAGCAACCCGGGGAGCTGTTTTTT. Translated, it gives CASSLGEQPGELFF.

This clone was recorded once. The CDR3 is CASSYGQSNNQPQHF. The CDR3 bases are TGTGCCAGCAGTTATGGACAGTCCAACAATCAGCCCCAGCATTTT. The rearrangement uses TRBV6-6 and TRBJ1-5; D perhaps matches TRBD1 (6 bases). Between the trimmed V and J ends, which lost 3 bases and 3 bases, there was a span of 12 bases. Germline CDR1 MNHNY, CDR2 SVGAGI (reference sequence). The CDR3 contains 15 residues.

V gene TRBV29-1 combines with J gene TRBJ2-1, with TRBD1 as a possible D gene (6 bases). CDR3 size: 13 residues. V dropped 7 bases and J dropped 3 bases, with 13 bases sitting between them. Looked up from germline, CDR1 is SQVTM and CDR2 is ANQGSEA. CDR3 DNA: TGCAGCGGGCGGAAAGGGGGCTACAATGAGCAGTTCTTC. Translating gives CSGRKGGYNEQFF.

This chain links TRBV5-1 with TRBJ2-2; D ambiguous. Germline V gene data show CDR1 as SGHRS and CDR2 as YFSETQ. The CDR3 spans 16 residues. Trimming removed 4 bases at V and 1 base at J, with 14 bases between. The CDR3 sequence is CASSPLNIVNTGELFF. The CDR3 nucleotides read TGCGCCAGCAGCCCCCTCAACATCGTGAACACCGGGGAGCTGTTTTTT. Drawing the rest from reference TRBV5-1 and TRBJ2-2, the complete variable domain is KAGVTQTPRYLIKTRGQQVTLSCSPISGHRSVSWYQQTPGQGLQFLFEYFSETQRNKGNFPGRFSGRQFSNSRSEMNVSTLELGDSALYLCASSPLNIVNTGELFFGEGSRLTVL.

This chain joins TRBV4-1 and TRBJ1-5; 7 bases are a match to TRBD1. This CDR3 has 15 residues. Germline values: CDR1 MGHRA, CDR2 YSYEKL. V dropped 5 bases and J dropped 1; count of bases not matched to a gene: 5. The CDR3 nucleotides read TGCGCCAGCAGCTGGCAGGGGGAAAGCAATCAGCCCCAGCATTTT. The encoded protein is CASSWQGESNQPQHF.

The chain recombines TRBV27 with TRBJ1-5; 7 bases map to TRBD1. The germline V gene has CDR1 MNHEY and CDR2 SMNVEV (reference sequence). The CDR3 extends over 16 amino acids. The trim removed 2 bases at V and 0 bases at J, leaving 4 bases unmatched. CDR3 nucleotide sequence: TGTGCCAGCAGTTTAGGGACAGCTTATAGCAATCAGCCCCAGCATTTT. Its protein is CASSLGTAYSNQPQHF.

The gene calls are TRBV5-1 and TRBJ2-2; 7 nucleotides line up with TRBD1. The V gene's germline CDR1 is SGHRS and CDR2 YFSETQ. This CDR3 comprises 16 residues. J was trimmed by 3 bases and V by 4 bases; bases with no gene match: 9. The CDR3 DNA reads TGCGCCAGCAGCCGCATTCGACAGGGATACACCGGGGAGCTGTTTTTT. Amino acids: CASSRIRQGYTGELFF.

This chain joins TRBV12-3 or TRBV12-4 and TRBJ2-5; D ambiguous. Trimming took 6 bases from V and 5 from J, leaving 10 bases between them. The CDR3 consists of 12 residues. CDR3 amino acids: CASSRQTETQYF. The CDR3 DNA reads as TGTGCCAGCAGCCGACAAACGGAGACCCAGTACTTC.

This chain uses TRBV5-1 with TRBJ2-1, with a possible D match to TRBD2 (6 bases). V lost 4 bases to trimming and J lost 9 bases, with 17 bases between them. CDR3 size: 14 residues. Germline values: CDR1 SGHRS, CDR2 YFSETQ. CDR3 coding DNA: TGCGCCAGCAGCCCAACCTTCCTAGCGCTTGAGCAGTTCTTC. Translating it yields CASSPTFLALEQFF.

CDR3 coding DNA: TGCGCCAGCAGTGAATCGCGACAGGGGGGCGCAGATACGCAGTATTTT. Translating it yields CASSESRQGGADTQYF. The chain recombines TRBV10-1 with TRBJ2-3; 9 positions agree with TRBD1. Germline CDR1 WNHNN, CDR2 SYGVQD (reference sequence). This CDR3 has 16 amino acids. With V trimmed by 3 bases and J by 4 bases, 8 bases remained unmatched.

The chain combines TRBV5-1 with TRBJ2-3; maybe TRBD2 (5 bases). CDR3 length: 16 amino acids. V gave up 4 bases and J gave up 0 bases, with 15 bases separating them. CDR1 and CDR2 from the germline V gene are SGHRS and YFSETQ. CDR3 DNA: TGCGCCAGCAGCGTGGTGGCGGGCCTGAGCACAGATACGCAGTATTTT. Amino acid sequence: CASSVVAGLSTDTQYF.

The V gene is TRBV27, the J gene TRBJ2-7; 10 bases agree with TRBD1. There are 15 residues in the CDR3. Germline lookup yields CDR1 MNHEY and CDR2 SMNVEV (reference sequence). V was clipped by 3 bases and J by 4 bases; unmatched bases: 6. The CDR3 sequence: CASSFGTGDLYEQYF. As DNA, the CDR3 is TGTGCCAGCAGTTTTGGGACAGGGGATCTGTACGAGCAGTACTTC.